The following is a T cell receptor beta chain sequence with its context. The data belong to a study of technical replicates of blood from a few donors. V was pared by 0 bases and J by 2 bases, with 5 bases between. The length of the CDR3 is 13 residues. CDR1 is SEHNR, CDR2 FQNEAQ, per germline (reference sequence). The table came from immunoSEQ multiplex PCR; TCRdb's copy has only in-frame clones and leaves some out. The table includes fewer than 80,000 clones, 65% to 90% detected once. The receptor was derived from a human donor in good health. Some clones in this sample may be carry-over from other donors' samples. The rearrangement links TRBV7-9 to TRBJ2-7; no clear D gene. The sequenced sample was PBMCs. CDR3 sequence reads: CASSLATAYEQYF. DNA of the CDR3: TGTGCCAGCAGCTTAGCCACAGCCTACGAGCAGTACTTC.